This TCR beta chain originates from a study of blood T cell repertoires in COVID-19 (TCRdb year 2020). As for the study more broadly: The collaborator samples originated in the United States, Italy and Spain and spanned the acute and convalescent phases of COVID-19. The samples were drawn from the first 160 participants of the ongoing ImmuneRACE study and from some 1,300 subjects provided by 6 global collaborators. Where available, HLA class I and class II types were obtained from metadata supplied by the sample provider rather than from assay-based typing. The prospective study material was composed of cDNA or gDNA derived from T cells, B-cell-depleted T cells, or PBMCs. A de-identified subject ID, COVID-19 status, age in years and sex were almost always included in the sample metadata. The dataset comprised deeply sampled blood TCRbeta repertoires from subjects exposed to, actively infected with, or recovered from COVID-19. The repertoires were released in a freely available public database meant as a resource for research on the immune response to SARS-CoV-2. The paper's findings and limits, for the study overall: The quantity of clinical and demographic metadata differed by source and by participant and was supplied without curation.

This clone was seen a single time. The antigen it binds to is not known. Base qualities are not at hand, and no much larger clone is one base apart. TCRbeta CDR3 regions were amplified from genomic DNA by means of the immunoSEQ Assay, a bias-controlled multiplex PCR. From the authors' description of their analysis: Nucleated cell counts per sample were estimated from amplification of reference gene primers within the assay. To quantify the absolute abundance of each unique TCRbeta CDR3 rearrangement, sequence reads were collapsed and filtered. Productive Simpson clonality was computed per sample as the square root of Simpson's diversity index over productive rearrangements. TCRdb took this table from immuneACCESS and kept in-frame rearrangements with V and J called. Such tables lack part of the clones; where checked against another copy, unresolved V genes explain under half of the gap, and the rest is unexplained. V, J and clone size derive from that table, while D and trimming were established from the DNA sequence. This sample lists approximately 260,000 clones; about 90% were detected once. The ten largest clones take up 1.9% of the sample.

Via the germline V gene, CDR1 is SGHTA and CDR2 FQGNSA. V sheds 2 bases and J sheds 8 bases, leaving 7 bases between their ends. From cysteine to phenylalanine, the CDR3 is 13 amino acids long. This entry keeps only the CDR3 DNA: 39 bases, framed from base 1. Participants in the prospective study were enrolled through a virtual design, were aged about 18 to 90 years, and lived in 24 United States geographic areas. In the prospective study, cohorts were assigned on the basis of participant-reported clinical history obtained from a screening survey and a study questionnaire. For ImmuneRACE Cohort 3, a participant was defined as recovered based on two consecutive negative NP/OP PCR tests, clearance by a healthcare professional, or resolution of symptoms. Each participant in the prospective study had whole blood, serum and a nasopharyngeal or oropharyngeal swab collected by mobile phlebotomists. Prospective study participants could optionally give additional blood draws and questionnaires over an approximately 2-month period. Prospective study blood samples were shipped either frozen or at room temperature before DNA extraction.

The clonotype originates from a woman aged 55-70 years who had recovered from COVID-19. Input material: PBMCs or T cells enriched from blood (not recorded which). The sequence links TRBV7-2 to TRBJ1-6; no confident D gene assignment can be made. Here is the DNA: TGTGCCAGCAGCTTATCAGGTGATTCACCCCTCCACTTT. Translated, this is CASSLSGDSPLHF.